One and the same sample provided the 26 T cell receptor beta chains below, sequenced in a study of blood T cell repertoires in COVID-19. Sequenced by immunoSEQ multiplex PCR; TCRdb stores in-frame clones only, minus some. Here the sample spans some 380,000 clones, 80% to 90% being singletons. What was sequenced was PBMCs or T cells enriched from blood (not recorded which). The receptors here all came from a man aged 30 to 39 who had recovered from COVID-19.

CDR3: CASSPREGWGEQYF. CDR3 DNA: TGTGCCAGCAGCCCCCGGGAAGGGTGGGGCGAGCAGTACTTC. The chain carries TRBV9 and TRBJ2-7; the D gene is possibly TRBD2 (5 bases). V gave up 4 bases and J gave up 6 bases, with 17 bases separating them. The germline V gene has CDR1 SGDLS and CDR2 YYNGEE. The CDR3 has 14 amino acids.

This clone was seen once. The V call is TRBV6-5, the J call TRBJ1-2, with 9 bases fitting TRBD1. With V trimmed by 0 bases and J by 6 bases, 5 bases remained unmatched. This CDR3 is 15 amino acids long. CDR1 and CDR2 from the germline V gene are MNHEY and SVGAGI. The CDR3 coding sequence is TGTGCCAGCAGTTACTCATACAGGGGGCAGGATGGCTACACCTTC. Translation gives CASSYSYRGQDGYTF.

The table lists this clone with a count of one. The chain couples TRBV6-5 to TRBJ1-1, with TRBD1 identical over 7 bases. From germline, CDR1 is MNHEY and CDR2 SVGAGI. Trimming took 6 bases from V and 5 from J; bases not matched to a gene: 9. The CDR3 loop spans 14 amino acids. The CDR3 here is CASSRGTVLTEAFF. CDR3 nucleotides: TGTGCCAGCAGCCGTGGGACAGTTTTGACTGAAGCTTTCTTT.

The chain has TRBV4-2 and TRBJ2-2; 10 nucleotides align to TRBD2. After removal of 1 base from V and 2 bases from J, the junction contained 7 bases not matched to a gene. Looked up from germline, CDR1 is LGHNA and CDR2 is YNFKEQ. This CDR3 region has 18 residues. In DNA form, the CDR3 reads TGTGCCAGCAGCCAAGGAACTAGCGGGAAACTAAACACCGGGGAGCTGTTTTTT. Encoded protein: CASSQGTSGKLNTGELFF.

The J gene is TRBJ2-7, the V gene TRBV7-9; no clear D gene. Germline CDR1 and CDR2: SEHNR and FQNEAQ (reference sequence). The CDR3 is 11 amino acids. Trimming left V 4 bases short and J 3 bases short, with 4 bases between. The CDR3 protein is CASSSYYEQYF. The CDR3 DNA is TGTGCCAGCAGCTCCTACTACGAGCAGTACTTC.

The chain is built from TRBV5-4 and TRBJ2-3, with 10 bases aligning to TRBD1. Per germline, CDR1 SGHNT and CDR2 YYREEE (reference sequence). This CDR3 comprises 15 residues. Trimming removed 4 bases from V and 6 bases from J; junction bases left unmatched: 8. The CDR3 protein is CASSADGTGVDTQYF. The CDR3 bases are TGTGCCAGCAGCGCGGACGGGACAGGGGTGGATACGCAGTATTTT. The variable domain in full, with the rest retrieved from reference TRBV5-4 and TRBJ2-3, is ETGVTQSPTHLIKTRGQQVTLRCSSQSGHNTVSWYQQALGQGPQFIFQYYREEENGRGNFPPRFSGLQFPNYSSELNVNALELDDSALYLCASSADGTGVDTQYFGPGTRLTVL.

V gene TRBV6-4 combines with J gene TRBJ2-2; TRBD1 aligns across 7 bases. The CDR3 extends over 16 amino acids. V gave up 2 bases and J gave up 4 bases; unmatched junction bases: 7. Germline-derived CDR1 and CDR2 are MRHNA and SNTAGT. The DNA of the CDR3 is TGTGCCAGCAGTGACCGTCCCGGGACAGCCACCGGGGAGCTGTTTTTT. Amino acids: CASSDRPGTATGELFF.

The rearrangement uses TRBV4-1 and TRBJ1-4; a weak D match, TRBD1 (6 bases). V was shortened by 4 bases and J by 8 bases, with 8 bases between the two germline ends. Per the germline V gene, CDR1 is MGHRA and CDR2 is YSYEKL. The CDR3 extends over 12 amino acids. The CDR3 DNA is TGCGCCAGCAGCCCAGGACAGGAAAAACTGTTTTTT. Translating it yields CASSPGQEKLFF.

DNA for the CDR3: TGTGCCAGCAGGGCAGGTGGAGGGCTCGCTTTCTTT. This gives the protein CASRAGGGLAFF. The gene calls are TRBV6-5 and TRBJ1-1; D unclear. V was shortened by 6 bases and J by 11 bases, with 16 bases between the two germline ends. CDR1 and CDR2 (germline): MNHEY, SVGAGI. The CDR3 spans 12 residues.

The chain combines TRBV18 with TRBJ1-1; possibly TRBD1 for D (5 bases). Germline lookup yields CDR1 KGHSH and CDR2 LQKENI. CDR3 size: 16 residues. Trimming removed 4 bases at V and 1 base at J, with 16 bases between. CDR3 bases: TGTGCCAGCTCACTAGACAGCTTAGGCGGGAACACTGAAGCTTTCTTT. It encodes CASSLDSLGGNTEAFF.

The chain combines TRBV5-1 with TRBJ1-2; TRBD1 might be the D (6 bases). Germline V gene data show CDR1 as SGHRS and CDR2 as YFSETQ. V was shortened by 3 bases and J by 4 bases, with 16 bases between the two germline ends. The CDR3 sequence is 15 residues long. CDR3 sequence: CASSSPNTGIYGYTF. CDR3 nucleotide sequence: TGCGCCAGCAGCTCGCCCAACACAGGGATCTATGGCTACACCTTC.

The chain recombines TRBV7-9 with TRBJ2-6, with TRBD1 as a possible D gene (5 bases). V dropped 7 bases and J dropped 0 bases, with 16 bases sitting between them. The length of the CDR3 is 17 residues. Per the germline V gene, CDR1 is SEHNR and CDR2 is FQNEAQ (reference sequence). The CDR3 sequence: CASTQGSPFSGANVLTF. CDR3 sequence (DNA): TGTGCCAGCACCCAGGGTTCCCCTTTCTCTGGGGCCAACGTCCTGACTTTC.

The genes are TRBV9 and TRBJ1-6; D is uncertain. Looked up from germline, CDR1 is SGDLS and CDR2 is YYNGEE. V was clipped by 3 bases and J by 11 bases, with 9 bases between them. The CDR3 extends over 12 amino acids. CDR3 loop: CASSGDYTPLHF. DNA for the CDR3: TGTGCCAGCAGCGGAGATTATACACCCCTCCACTTT.

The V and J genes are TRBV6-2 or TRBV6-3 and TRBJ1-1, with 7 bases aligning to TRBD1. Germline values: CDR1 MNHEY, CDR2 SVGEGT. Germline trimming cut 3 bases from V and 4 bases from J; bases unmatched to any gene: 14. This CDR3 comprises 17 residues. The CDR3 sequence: CASSYYGTAGLGTEAFF. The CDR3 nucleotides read TGTGCCAGCAGTTATTATGGGACAGCCGGGCTTGGCACTGAAGCTTTCTTT.

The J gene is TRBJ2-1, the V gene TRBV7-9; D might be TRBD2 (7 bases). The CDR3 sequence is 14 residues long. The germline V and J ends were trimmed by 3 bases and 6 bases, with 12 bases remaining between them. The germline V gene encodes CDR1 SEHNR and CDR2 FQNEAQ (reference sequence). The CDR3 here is CASSFYRGANEQFF. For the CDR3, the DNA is TGTGCCAGCAGCTTCTACCGGGGGGCCAATGAGCAGTTCTTC.

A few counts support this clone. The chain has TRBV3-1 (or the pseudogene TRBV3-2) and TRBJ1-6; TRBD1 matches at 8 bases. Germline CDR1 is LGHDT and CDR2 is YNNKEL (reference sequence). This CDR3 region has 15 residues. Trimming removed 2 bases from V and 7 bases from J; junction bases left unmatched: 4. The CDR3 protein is CASSQQTGGNSPLHF. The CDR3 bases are TGTGCCAGCAGCCAACAAACAGGGGGGAATTCACCCCTCCACTTT.

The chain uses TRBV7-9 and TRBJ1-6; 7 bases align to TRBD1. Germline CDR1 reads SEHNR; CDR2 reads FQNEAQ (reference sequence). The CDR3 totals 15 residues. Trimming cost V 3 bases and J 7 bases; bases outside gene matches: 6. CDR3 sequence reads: CASSFLTGTNSPLHF. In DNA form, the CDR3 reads TGTGCCAGCAGCTTTTTGACAGGGACGAATTCACCCCTCCACTTT.

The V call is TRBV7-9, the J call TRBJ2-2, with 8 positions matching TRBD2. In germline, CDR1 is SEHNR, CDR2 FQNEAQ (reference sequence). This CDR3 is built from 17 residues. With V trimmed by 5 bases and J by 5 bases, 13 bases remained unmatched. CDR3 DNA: TGTGCCAGCAGCCATTCAAGGAGCGGGGGAGGGACCGGGGAGCTGTTTTTT. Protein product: CASSHSRSGGGTGELFF.

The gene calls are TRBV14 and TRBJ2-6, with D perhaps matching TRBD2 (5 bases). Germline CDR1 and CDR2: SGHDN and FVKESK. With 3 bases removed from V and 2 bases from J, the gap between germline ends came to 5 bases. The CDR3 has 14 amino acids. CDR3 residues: CASSHGTGANVLTF. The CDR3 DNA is TGTGCCAGCAGCCACGGGACTGGGGCCAACGTCCTGACTTTC.

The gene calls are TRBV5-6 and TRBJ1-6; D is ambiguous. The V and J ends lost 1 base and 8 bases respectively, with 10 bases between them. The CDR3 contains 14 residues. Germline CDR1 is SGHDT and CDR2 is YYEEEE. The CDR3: CASSLMAQDSPLHF. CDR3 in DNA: TGTGCCAGCAGCTTGATGGCCCAAGATTCACCCCTCCACTTT.

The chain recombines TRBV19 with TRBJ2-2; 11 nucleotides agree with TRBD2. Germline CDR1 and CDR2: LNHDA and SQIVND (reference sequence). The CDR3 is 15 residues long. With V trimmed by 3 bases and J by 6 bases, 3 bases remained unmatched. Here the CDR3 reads CASSIQTSGAGELFF. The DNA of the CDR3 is TGTGCCAGTAGTATCCAGACTAGCGGGGCCGGGGAGCTGTTTTTT.

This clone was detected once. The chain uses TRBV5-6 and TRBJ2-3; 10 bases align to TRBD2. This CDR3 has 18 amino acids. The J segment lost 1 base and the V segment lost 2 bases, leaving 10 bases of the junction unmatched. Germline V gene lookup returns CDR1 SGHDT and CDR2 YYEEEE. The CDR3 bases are TGTGCCAGCAGCTTTTTAGCCTCTAGCGGGGGTGGCACAGATACGCAGTATTTT. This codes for CASSFLASSGGGTDTQYF.

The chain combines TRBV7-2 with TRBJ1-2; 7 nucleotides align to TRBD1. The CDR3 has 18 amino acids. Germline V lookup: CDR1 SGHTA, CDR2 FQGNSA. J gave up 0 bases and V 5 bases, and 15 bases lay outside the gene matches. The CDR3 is CASSPRGGRQGTNYGYTF. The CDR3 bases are TGTGCCAGCAGCCCCCGAGGGGGACGACAGGGAACTAACTATGGCTACACCTTC.

The CDR3 DNA sequence: TGTGCCAGCAGCACCGGGACAGGGGAGACTGGAAACACCATATATTTT. Residues: CASSTGTGETGNTIYF. This sequence joins TRBV7-9 and TRBJ1-3; 10 nucleotides align to TRBD1. V was pared by 5 bases and J by 2 bases, with 6 bases of the junction left unmatched. This CDR3 contains 16 residues. Germline V lookup: CDR1 SEHNR, CDR2 FQNEAQ (reference sequence). The variable domain in full, completed from reference TRBV7-9 and TRBJ1-3, reads DTGVSQNPRHKITKRGQNVTFRCDPISEHNRLYWYRQTLGQGPEFLTYFQNEAQLEKSRLLSDRFSAERPKGSFSTLEIQRTEQGDSAMYLCASSTGTGETGNTIYFGEGSWLTVV.

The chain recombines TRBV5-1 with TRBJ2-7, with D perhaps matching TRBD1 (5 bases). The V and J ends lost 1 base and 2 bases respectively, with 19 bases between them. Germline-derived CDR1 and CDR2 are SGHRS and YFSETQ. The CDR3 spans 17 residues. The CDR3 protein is CASSLRNRQGQTYEQYF. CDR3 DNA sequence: TGCGCCAGCAGCTTGAGGAATCGCCAGGGTCAGACCTACGAGCAGTACTTC.

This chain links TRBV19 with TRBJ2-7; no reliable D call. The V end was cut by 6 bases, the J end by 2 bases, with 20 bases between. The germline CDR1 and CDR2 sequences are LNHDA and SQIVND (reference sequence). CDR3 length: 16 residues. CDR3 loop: CASSSIGGRLAYEQYF. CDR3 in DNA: TGTGCCAGTAGCAGCATCGGTGGGCGCCTTGCCTACGAGCAGTACTTC.